This passage covers 24 T cell receptor beta chains from one sample sequenced in a study of Ad26.COV2.S vaccination and SARS-CoV-2 variants. Clones were sequenced by immunoSEQ multiplex PCR, and TCRdb holds only the in-frame ones, with some missing. The sample shows some 480,000 clones, roughly 87% of them seen only once. Indicated treatment: 15 to 20 received Ad26.COV2.S at low or high dose, single or two shots; about 5 received placebo; per-sample allocation not given. Following the first vaccine or placebo injection, samples were taken on day 63. Sequencing used peripheral blood, obtained in a trial of Ad26.COV2.S vaccine versus placebo. The receptors derive from a person between 18 and 60 years old who received the Ad26.COV2.S COVID-19 vaccine or a placebo.

This clone occurred once. This sequence joins TRBV6-2 or TRBV6-3 and TRBJ2-7, with D unclear. This CDR3 has 13 residues. The V end was cut by 0 bases, the J end by 2 bases, with 5 bases between. In germline, CDR1 is MNHEY, CDR2 SVGEGT. The CDR3 region has the DNA TGTGCCAGCAGTTACTCGACCCCCTACGAGCAGTACTTC. It encodes CASSYSTPYEQYF.

This clone was seen once. This rearrangement joins TRBV7-6 to TRBJ2-5; 9 positions agree with TRBD2. This CDR3 has 17 residues. The ends lost 2 bases at V and 6 bases at J; junction bases unmatched: 13. CDR1 and CDR2 (germline): SGHVS, FNYEAQ. The CDR3 DNA reads as TGTGCCAGCAGCTTAATCGGCCCGGCGGGAGGGCCTAAGACCCAGTACTTC. It encodes CASSLIGPAGGPKTQYF.

The CDR3 sequence is CASSPGQNNQPQHF. Here the CDR3 DNA reads TGTGCCAGCAGCCCGGGACAGAACAATCAGCCCCAGCATTTT. The chain recombines TRBV7-9 with TRBJ1-5, with 7 nucleotides matching TRBD1. V shed 5 bases, J shed 3 bases, and the junction held 4 bases outside the gene matches. The CDR3 contains 14 residues. Germline V CDR1 and CDR2: SEHNR, FQNEAQ (reference sequence).

The chain recombines TRBV30 with TRBJ1-2, with 9 bases identical to TRBD1. This CDR3 comprises 13 residues. The junction had 2 bases not matched to a gene; V was cut back by 1 base and J by 5 bases. Germline V gives CDR1 GTSNPN, CDR2 SVGIG (reference sequence). The DNA for the CDR3 is TGTGCCTGGAGTGCGGACAGGGGTTATGGCTACACCTTC. Translated, it gives CAWSADRGYGYTF.

A few counts support this clone. This chain links TRBV5-5 with TRBJ1-4; D is undetermined. The CDR3 extends over 15 amino acids. V gave up 3 bases and J gave up 0 bases, with 9 bases separating them. The germline CDR1 and CDR2 sequences are SGHKS and YYEKEE (reference sequence). CDR3 amino acids: CASSSIGTTNEKLFF. CDR3 coding DNA: TGTGCCAGCAGCTCGATCGGGACAACTAATGAAAAACTGTTTTTT.

The chain combines TRBV6-6 with TRBJ2-3; D might be TRBD2 (5 bases). The CDR3 totals 13 residues. Germline V CDR1 and CDR2: MNHNY, SVGAGI (reference sequence). The V end lost 3 bases, the J end lost 6 bases, and 10 bases lay between the germline ends. CDR3 coding DNA: TGTGCCAGCAGTTATGGGAGAGTGGATACGCAGTATTTT. Translated, it gives CASSYGRVDTQYF.

The genes are TRBV9 and TRBJ2-7, with 7 bases that match TRBD2. This CDR3 spans 15 amino acids. V gave up 0 bases and J gave up 5 bases; unmatched junction bases: 8. CDR1 SGDLS and CDR2 YYNGEE come from the germline V gene. The CDR3: CASSVVGSGSDEQYF. The DNA for the CDR3 is TGTGCCAGCAGCGTAGTGGGTAGCGGGTCGGACGAGCAGTACTTC. The variable domain in full, completed from reference TRBV9 and TRBJ2-7, reads DSGVTQTPKHLITATGQRVTLRCSPRSGDLSVYWYQQSLDQGLQFLIQYYNGEERAKGNILERFSAQQFPDLHSELNLSSLELGDSALYFCASSVVGSGSDEQYFGPGTRLTVT.

The chain employs TRBV9 and TRBJ2-3; no reliable D call. The V gene lost 0 bases and the J gene lost 3 bases, with 11 bases spanning the gap. Per germline, CDR1 SGDLS and CDR2 YYNGEE. The CDR3 sequence is 15 residues long. The CDR3 coding sequence is TGTGCCAGCAGCGTAGAACTGACCCTTACAGATACGCAGTATTTT. Its translation: CASSVELTLTDTQYF.

V gene TRBV19 combines with J gene TRBJ2-5; 10 bases are shared with TRBD2. The trim removed 7 bases at V and 4 bases at J, leaving 9 bases unmatched. Germline V gene lookup returns CDR1 LNHDA and CDR2 SQIVND (reference sequence). This CDR3 spans 15 amino acids. In DNA, the CDR3 is TGTGCCAGTACCTCAGCGGGAGGGCCTCTAGAGACCCAGTACTTC. The encoded protein is CASTSAGGPLETQYF.

This chain uses TRBV6-8 with TRBJ1-2; possibly TRBD1 for D (6 bases). There are 11 residues in the CDR3. CDR1 MNHGY and CDR2 SAAAGT come from the germline V gene. V dropped 2 bases and J dropped 8 bases, with 6 bases sitting between them. CDR3 protein: CASSYRGGYTF. DNA for the CDR3: TGTGCCAGCAGTTACAGGGGGGGCTACACCTTC.

The chain is built from TRBV3-1 (or the pseudogene TRBV3-2) and TRBJ1-2; D is undetermined. Between the trimmed V and J ends, which lost 0 bases and 8 bases, there was a span of 16 bases. Per the germline V gene, CDR1 is LGHDT and CDR2 is YNNKEL (reference sequence). The length of the CDR3 is 15 residues. The CDR3 protein is CASSQDLVDREGYTF. The CDR3 nucleotides read TGTGCCAGCAGCCAAGATTTGGTGGACCGGGAAGGCTACACCTTC.

This clone was seen only once. The chain employs TRBV5-4 and TRBJ1-1, with D tentatively TRBD1 (5 bases). The V gene's germline CDR1 is SGHNT and CDR2 YYREEE (reference sequence). The CDR3 has 13 residues. V gave up 2 bases and J gave up 9 bases, with 14 bases separating them. The CDR3 nucleotides read TGTGCCAGCAGCTTCGCCGGACAAAGGAAAGCTTTCTTT. Protein sequence: CASSFAGQRKAFF.

The rearrangement joins TRBV4-3 to TRBJ1-6, with 8 bases fitting TRBD1. V lost 1 base and J lost 10; bases outside the gene matches: 6. The CDR3 loop spans 15 amino acids. Germline CDR1 is LGHNA and CDR2 is YSLEER. In nucleotides, the CDR3 is TGCGCCAGCAGCCAAGTCCAGGGGGCAGGGTCACCCCTCCACTTT. Residues: CASSQVQGAGSPLHF.

The V and J genes are TRBV19 and TRBJ1-6; D not certain. Germline loops: CDR1 LNHDA, CDR2 SQIVND (reference sequence). CDR3 size: 14 residues. V was trimmed by 2 bases and J by 6 bases, leaving 8 bases between them. The CDR3 sequence: CASSIQETNSPLHF. The CDR3 region has the DNA TGTGCCAGTAGTATACAGGAGACTAATTCACCCCTCCACTTT.

This chain joins TRBV9 and TRBJ1-4, with 9 bases fitting TRBD1. This CDR3 has 15 residues. From germline, CDR1 is SGDLS and CDR2 YYNGEE. V shed 3 bases, J shed 7 bases, and the junction held 7 bases outside the gene matches. This CDR3 is CASSGQGGRFEKLFF. CDR3 DNA sequence: TGTGCCAGCAGCGGACAGGGGGGGCGGTTTGAAAAACTGTTTTTT.

V gene TRBV5-6 combines with J gene TRBJ2-5; D tentatively fits TRBD1 or TRBD2 (6 bases each). The length of the CDR3 is 16 residues. V was trimmed by 0 bases and J by 3 bases, leaving 15 bases between them. Germline CDR1 and CDR2: SGHDT and YYEEEE. CDR3 amino acids: CASSLVDEGGKETQYF. The DNA for the CDR3 is TGTGCCAGCAGCTTGGTGGATGAGGGGGGCAAAGAGACCCAGTACTTC. The full variable domain, with the rest looked up from reference TRBV5-6 and TRBJ2-5, is DAGVTQSPTHLIKTRGQQVTLRCSPKSGHDTVSWYQQALGQGPQFIFQYYEEEERQRGNFPDRFSGHQFPNYSSELNVNALLLGDSALYLCASSLVDEGGKETQYFGPGTRLLVL.

This clone was observed a handful of times. CDR3 nucleotide sequence: TGTGCCAGCAGCCAAGACGCGACTACAAGACGTGAGCAGTTCTTC. As protein: CASSQDATTRREQFF. The chain joins TRBV3-1 (or the pseudogene TRBV3-2) to TRBJ2-1; D is perhaps TRBD2 (5 bases). With 0 bases removed from V and 9 bases from J, the gap between germline ends came to 15 bases. The CDR3 consists of 15 residues. Germline V CDR1 and CDR2: LGHDT, YNNKEL (reference sequence).

This clone was picked up one time. Different DNA sequences within this sample yield the same CDR3. The gene calls are TRBV5-1 and TRBJ2-6, with D unclear. V shed 4 bases and J shed 4 bases, with 6 bases lying between them. CDR1 SGHRS and CDR2 YFSETQ come from the germline V gene. The CDR3 extends over 13 amino acids. CDR3 in amino acids: CASSPEGANVLTF. In nucleotides, the CDR3 is TGCGCCAGCAGCCCTGAGGGGGCCAACGTCCTGACTTTC. Complete variable domain (other parts from reference TRBV5-1 and TRBJ2-6): KAGVTQTPRYLIKTRGQQVTLSCSPISGHRSVSWYQQTPGQGLQFLFEYFSETQRNKGNFPGRFSGRQFSNSRSEMNVSTLELGDSALYLCASSPEGANVLTFGAGSRLTVL.

In its sample, this clone was seen many times. Other DNA sequences within the sample encode an identical CDR3. V usage is TRBV5-4 and J usage is TRBJ1-2; D remains ambiguous. Germline CDR1 SGHNT, CDR2 YYREEE (reference sequence). Trimming shortened V by 4 bases and J by 2 bases, and 6 bases separated the two germline ends. The CDR3 is made up of 12 amino acids. The CDR3 spells CASSLNNYGYTF. In nucleotides, the CDR3 is TGTGCCAGCAGCCTTAACAACTATGGCTACACCTTC. Filled out from reference TRBV5-4 and TRBJ1-2, the complete variable domain reads ETGVTQSPTHLIKTRGQQVTLRCSSQSGHNTVSWYQQALGQGPQFIFQYYREEENGRGNFPPRFSGLQFPNYSSELNVNALELDDSALYLCASSLNNYGYTFGSGTRLTVV.

V usage is TRBV5-1 and J usage is TRBJ2-7, with D possibly being TRBD1 (6 bases). The CDR3 spans 14 residues. V lost 3 bases to trimming and J lost 6 bases, with 16 bases between them. Germline CDR1 and CDR2: SGHRS and YFSETQ. The CDR3 here is CASSSVGTGFEQYF. The DNA of the CDR3 is TGCGCCAGCAGCTCCGTAGGTACAGGGTTCGAGCAGTACTTC.

The rearrangement links TRBV18 to TRBJ1-4, with a weak D call TRBD1 (6 bases). There are 19 residues in the CDR3. Germline V CDR1 and CDR2: KGHSH, LQKENI. Trimming took off 3 bases at V and 1 base at J, with 21 bases between the two ends. CDR3 loop: CASSPRTGGGGRTNEKLFF. CDR3 coding DNA: TGTGCCAGCTCACCGCGAACGGGTGGAGGGGGTCGAACTAATGAAAAACTGTTTTTT.

The V gene is TRBV18, the J gene TRBJ1-1; D is uncertain. This CDR3 has 15 residues. Germline assignment: CDR1 KGHSH and CDR2 LQKENI. Trimming stripped 5 bases from V and 1 base from J, with 14 bases between. DNA of the CDR3: TGTGCCAGCTCAGACTCGACTACGGGGAACACTGAAGCTTTCTTT. As protein: CASSDSTTGNTEAFF.

CDR3 bases: TGTGCCACCAGCAGAGATGGTACTAGCGGGAGGGTGTTCGGGGAGCTGTTTTTT. Amino acids: CATSRDGTSGRVFGELFF. The chain carries TRBV15 and TRBJ2-2; 13 positions match TRBD2. The CDR3 is 18 residues long. V trimming: 0 bases; J trimming: 7 bases; junction bases outside the gene matches: 8. From germline, CDR1 is LNHNV and CDR2 YYDKDF (reference sequence). Looking up the rest from reference TRBV15 and TRBJ2-2 gives the full variable domain: DAMVIQNPRYQVTQFGKPVTLSCSQTLNHNVMYWYQQKSSQAPKLLFHYYDKDFNNEADTPDNFQSRRPNTSFCFLDIRSPGLGDTAMYLCATSRDGTSGRVFGELFFGEGSRLTVL.

The chain is built from TRBV28 and TRBJ1-5; D unclear. V was clipped by 3 bases and J by 4 bases, with 13 bases between them. The germline CDR1 and CDR2 sequences are MDHEN and SYDVKM. This CDR3 spans 15 amino acids. CDR3 in DNA: TGTGCCAGCAGTTTCGGCAGGAACCTTAATCAGCCCCAGCATTTT. Translating gives CASSFGRNLNQPQHF.